This is a list of T cell receptor beta chains from one sample in a study of liver allograft versus peripheral blood T cells. TCRdb reprocessed the reads via MiXCR and lists one record per CDR3 protein. The sample records thousands of distinct CDR3 sequences, 15% to 20% being singletons. These receptors originate from a human patient who had a liver transplant. Among the T cells, some may be from the graft donor. Both conserved end residues are part of each CDR3. A D gene is named only where the DNA matches it firmly. Size is stated for part of the rows, as once, few or many counts, or as a class when the clone is expanded.

j_call d_call clone_size v_call cdr3_nt cdr3_aa
TRBJ2-3 TRBD2 . TRBV6-1 TGTGCCAGCAGTGATTTAGCGGGGGGAAGCACAGATACGCAGTATTTT CASSDLAGGSTDTQYF
TRBJ2-1 TRBD2 . TRBV28 TGTGCCAGCAGTTTAGTGCTAGCGGGAGCCTACAATGAGCAGTTCTTC CASSLVLAGAYNEQFF
TRBJ2-3 TRBD2 . TRBV11-2 TGTGCCAGCAGCTTAGTGATAGCGGGAGCGGCAGATACGCAGTATTTT CASSLVIAGAADTQYF
TRBJ2-7 . many TRBV6-1 TGTGCCAGCAGTGAAGAGTATAGTATTGAGTACGAGCAGTACTTC CASSEEYSIEYEQYF
TRBJ2-7 TRBD1 few TRBV6-2/TRBV6-3 TGTGCCAGCAGTTTCGACCGGGACAGGGACTTGTTAAGCACCTACGAGCAGTACTTC CASSFDRDRDLLSTYEQYF
TRBJ2-7 . medium-sized TRBV13 TGTGCCAGCAGGAAGTGGGGGAGCTCCTACGAGCAGTACTTC CASRKWGSSYEQYF
TRBJ1-5 TRBD1 . TRBV5-6 TGTGCCAGCAGCCCGGGGGGACAGTTGGGCAAGCTCCAGCATTTT CASSPGGQLGKLQHF
TRBJ1-2 . medium-sized TRBV30 TGTGCCTGGAGGATGGCAGGGAACTATGGCTACACCTTC CAWRMAGNYGYTF
TRBJ2-3 TRBD2 few TRBV11-1 TGTGCCAGCAGCCGGGGGGGGGATACGCAGTATTTT CASSRGGDTQYF
TRBJ2-2 . large TRBV19 TGTGCCAGTAGCCTAACAGCCACCGGGGAGCTGTTTTTT CASSLTATGELFF
TRBJ1-1 . medium-sized TRBV19 TGTGCCAGTAGTATAGTTCCTGGTGGGACTGAAGCTTTCTTT CASSIVPGGTEAFF
TRBJ1-6 . few TRBV18 TGTGCCAGCTCACCCGGTTCGTGGGGTAATTCACCCCTCCACTTT CASSPGSWGNSPLHF
TRBJ1-3 . medium-sized TRBV10-3 TGTGCCATAACAGCAGGGACAACTGGAAACACCATATATTTT CAITAGTTGNTIYF
TRBJ1-2 . medium-sized TRBV27 TGTGCCAGCAGTTTATCACCCGGGATCTATGGCTACACCTTC CASSLSPGIYGYTF
TRBJ1-1 . . TRBV7-3 TGTGCCAGCAGCCCTGGCCTACTGGGGACTGAAGCTTTCTTT CASSPGLLGTEAFF
TRBJ1-5 . medium-sized TRBV28 TGTGCCAGCACCCCAGGCACCCGGGGGCTTCAGCCCCAGCATTTT CASTPGTRGLQPQHF
TRBJ2-7 . . TRBV27 TGTGCCAGCAGTTTAGGGGGGAGCTCCTACGAGCAGTACTTC CASSLGGSSYEQYF
TRBJ2-5 TRBD1 few TRBV28 TGTGCCAGCAGCCAACCCACCGGGACAGGGACCCAAGAGACCCAGTACTTC CASSQPTGTGTQETQYF
TRBJ2-7 TRBD2 medium-sized TRBV6-2/TRBV6-3 TGTGCCAGCAGGCAAGTGGGGGAGGGCCCCTACGAGCAGTACTTC CASRQVGEGPYEQYF
TRBJ2-3 . . TRBV7-9 TGTGCCAGCAGCTCCCCCGGGACACCCGGAGATACGCAGTATTTT CASSSPGTPGDTQYF
TRBJ1-4 . . TRBV9 TGTGCCAACAGCGTAGGGCAGGGCGGGGATCCTAATGAAAAACTGTTTTTT CANSVGQGGDPNEKLFF
TRBJ2-7 TRBD1 medium-sized TRBV6-1 TGTGCCGGGTCGACAGGGTATTCCTACGAGCAGTACTTC CAGSTGYSYEQYF
TRBJ1-5 . few TRBV7-9 TGTGCCAGCAGTTTCACACGGAGCGGAGATCAGCCCCAGCATTTT CASSFTRSGDQPQHF